The subject of this entry is one TCR beta chain. The sample comes from a study of blood T cell repertoires in COVID-19. In the study overall: PBMCs, B-cell-depleted T cells, or T cells provided the cDNA or gDNA that made up the material.

J lost 5 bases, V lost 6 bases, and 12 bases had no gene match. The germline gives CDR1 SNHLY, CDR2 FYNNEI. This CDR3 spans 15 amino acids. In the authors' methods: Amplification of reference gene primers was used by the study to estimate nucleated cell counts. The protocol was immunoSEQ multiplex PCR, while the TCRdb copy is restricted to in-frame clones and leaves out a portion. Clone size and V and J calls were adopted from that table, with D and trimming inferred from the DNA. Of around 150,000 clones in the sample, 70% to 90% were seen once. What was sequenced was peripheral blood. This TCR came from a man aged 40-49 years with acute or convalescent COVID-19. The rearrangement uses TRBV2 and TRBJ1-1, with 7 bases fitting TRBD1. The chain's CDR3 is CASRHPQGYGTEAFF. The CDR3 nucleotides are TGTGCCAGCAGGCACCCACAGGGGTATGGAACTGAAGCTTTCTTT.